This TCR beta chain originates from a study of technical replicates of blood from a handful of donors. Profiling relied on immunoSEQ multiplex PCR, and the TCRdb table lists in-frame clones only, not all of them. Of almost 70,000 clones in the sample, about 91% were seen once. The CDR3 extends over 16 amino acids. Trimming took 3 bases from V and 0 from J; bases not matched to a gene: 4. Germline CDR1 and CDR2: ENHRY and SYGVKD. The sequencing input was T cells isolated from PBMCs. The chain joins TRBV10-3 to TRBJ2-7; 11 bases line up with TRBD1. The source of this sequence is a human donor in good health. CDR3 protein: CAISDPGTGGSYEQYF. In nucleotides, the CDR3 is TGTGCCATCAGTGACCCCGGGACAGGGGGCTCCTACGAGCAGTACTTC.